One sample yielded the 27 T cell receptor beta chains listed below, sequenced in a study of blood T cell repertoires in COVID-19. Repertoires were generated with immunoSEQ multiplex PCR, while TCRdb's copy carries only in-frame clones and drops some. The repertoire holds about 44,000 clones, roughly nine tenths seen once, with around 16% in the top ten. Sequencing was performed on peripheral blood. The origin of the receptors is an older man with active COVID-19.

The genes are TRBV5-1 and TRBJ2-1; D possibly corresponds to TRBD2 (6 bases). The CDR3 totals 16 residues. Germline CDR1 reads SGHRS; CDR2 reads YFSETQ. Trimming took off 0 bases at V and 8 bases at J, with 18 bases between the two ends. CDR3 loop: CASSLALQGGGDEQFF. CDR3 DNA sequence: TGCGCCAGCAGCTTGGCCCTCCAGGGAGGAGGTGATGAGCAGTTCTTC.

CDR3 amino acids: CASQDRVNTEAFF. In DNA, the CDR3 is TGTGCCAGCCAGGACAGGGTAAACACTGAAGCTTTCTTT. The chain has TRBV19 and TRBJ1-1, with 8 bases aligning to TRBD1. This CDR3 is 13 amino acids long. Per the germline V gene, CDR1 is LNHDA and CDR2 is SQIVND (reference sequence). V trimming: 9 bases; J trimming: 2 bases; junction bases outside the gene matches: 5.

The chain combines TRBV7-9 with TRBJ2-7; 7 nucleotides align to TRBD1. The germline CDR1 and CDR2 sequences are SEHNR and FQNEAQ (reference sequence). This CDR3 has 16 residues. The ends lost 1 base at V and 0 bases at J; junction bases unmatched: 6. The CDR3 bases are TGTGCCAGCAGCTTAGGAGGGGGCAGGGTCTCCTACGAGCAGTACTTC. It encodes CASSLGGGRVSYEQYF.

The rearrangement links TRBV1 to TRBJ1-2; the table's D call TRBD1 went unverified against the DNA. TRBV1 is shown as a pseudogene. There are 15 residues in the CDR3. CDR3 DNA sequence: TGCACCAGCAGCCATTCGACAGGCCTAATCTATGGCTACACCTTC. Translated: CTSSHSTGLIYGYTF.

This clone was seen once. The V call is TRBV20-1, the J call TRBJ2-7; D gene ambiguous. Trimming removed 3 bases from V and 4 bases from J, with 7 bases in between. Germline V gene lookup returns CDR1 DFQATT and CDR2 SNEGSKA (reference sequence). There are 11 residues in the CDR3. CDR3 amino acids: CSASVGYEQYF. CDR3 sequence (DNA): TGCAGTGCTAGTGTCGGTTACGAGCAGTACTTC.

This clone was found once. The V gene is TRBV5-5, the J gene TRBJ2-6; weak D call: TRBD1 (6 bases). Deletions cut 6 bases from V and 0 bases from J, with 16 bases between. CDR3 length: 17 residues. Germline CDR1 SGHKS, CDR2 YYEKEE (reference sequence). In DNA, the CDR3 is TGTGCCAGCAACAGGGCATCGGACACCTCTGGGGCCAACGTCCTGACTTTC. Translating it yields CASNRASDTSGANVLTF.

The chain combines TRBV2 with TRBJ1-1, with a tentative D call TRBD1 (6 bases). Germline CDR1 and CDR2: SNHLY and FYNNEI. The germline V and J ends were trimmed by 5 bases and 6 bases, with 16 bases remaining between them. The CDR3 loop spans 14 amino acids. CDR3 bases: TGTGCCAGCAGTCCACAAAACGGACAGCCTGAAGCTTTCTTT. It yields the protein CASSPQNGQPEAFF.

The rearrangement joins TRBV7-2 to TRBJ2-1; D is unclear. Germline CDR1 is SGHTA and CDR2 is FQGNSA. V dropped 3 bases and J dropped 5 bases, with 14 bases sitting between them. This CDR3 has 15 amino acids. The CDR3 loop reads CASSFGVRRNNEQFF. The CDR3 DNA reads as TGTGCCAGCAGCTTTGGTGTACGTAGAAACAATGAGCAGTTCTTC.

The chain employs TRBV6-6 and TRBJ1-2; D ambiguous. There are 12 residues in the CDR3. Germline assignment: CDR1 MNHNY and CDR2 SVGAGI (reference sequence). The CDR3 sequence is CASSPGYYGYTF. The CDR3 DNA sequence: TGTGCTTCGTCTCCGGGGTACTATGGCTACACCTTC.

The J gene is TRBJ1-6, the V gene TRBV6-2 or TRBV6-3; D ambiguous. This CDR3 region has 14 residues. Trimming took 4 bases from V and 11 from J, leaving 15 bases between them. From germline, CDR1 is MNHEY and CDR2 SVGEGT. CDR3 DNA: TGTGCCAGCAGTTTGGAGGGCGTTCGGGCACCCCTCCACTTT. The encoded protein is CASSLEGVRAPLHF.

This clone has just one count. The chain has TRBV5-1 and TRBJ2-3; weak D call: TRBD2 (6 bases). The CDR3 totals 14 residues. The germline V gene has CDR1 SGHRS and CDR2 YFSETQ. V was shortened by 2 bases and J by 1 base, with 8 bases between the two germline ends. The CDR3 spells CASSLGGGTDTQYF. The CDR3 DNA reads TGCGCCAGCAGCTTAGGAGGGGGCACAGATACGCAGTATTTT.

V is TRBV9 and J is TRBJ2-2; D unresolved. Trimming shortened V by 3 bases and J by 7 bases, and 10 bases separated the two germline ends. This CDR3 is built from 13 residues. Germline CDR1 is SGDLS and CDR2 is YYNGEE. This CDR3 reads CASSALSGGELFF. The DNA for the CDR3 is TGTGCCAGCAGCGCTCTATCGGGCGGGGAGCTGTTTTTT.

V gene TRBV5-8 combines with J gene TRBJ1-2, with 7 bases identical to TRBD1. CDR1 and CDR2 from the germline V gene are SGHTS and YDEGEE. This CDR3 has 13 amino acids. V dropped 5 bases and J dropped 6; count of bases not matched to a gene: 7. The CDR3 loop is CASRRTGADGYTF. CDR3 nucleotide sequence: TGTGCCAGCAGGCGTACAGGGGCGGATGGCTACACCTTC.

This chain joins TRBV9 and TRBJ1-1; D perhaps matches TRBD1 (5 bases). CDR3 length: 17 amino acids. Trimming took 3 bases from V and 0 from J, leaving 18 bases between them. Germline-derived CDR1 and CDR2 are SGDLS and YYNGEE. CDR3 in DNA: TGTGCCAGCAGCGCACAGGAGCAGTGGGTGATGAACACTGAAGCTTTCTTT. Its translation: CASSAQEQWVMNTEAFF. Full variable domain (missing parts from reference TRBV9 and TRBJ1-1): DSGVTQTPKHLITATGQRVTLRCSPRSGDLSVYWYQQSLDQGLQFLIQYYNGEERAKGNILERFSAQQFPDLHSELNLSSLELGDSALYFCASSAQEQWVMNTEAFFGQGTRLTVV.

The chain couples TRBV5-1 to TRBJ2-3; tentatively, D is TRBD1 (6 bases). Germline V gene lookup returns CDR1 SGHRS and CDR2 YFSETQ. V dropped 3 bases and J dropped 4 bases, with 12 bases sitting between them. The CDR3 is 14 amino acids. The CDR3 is CASSSKSGADTQYF. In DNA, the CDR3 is TGCGCCAGCAGCTCTAAATCAGGGGCAGATACGCAGTATTTT.

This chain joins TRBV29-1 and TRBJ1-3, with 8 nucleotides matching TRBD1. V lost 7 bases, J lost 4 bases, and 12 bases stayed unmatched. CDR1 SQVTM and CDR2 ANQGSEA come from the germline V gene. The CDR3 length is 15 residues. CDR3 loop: CSAPWQGARGNTIYF. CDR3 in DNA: TGCAGCGCCCCCTGGCAGGGGGCGCGAGGAAACACCATATATTTT.

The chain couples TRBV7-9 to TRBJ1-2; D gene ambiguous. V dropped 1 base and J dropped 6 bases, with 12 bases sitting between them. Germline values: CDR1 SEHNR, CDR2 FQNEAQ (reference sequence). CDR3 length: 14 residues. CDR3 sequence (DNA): TGTGCCAGCAGCTTAGGTGTGGGAGCCGATGGCTACACCTTC. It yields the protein CASSLGVGADGYTF.

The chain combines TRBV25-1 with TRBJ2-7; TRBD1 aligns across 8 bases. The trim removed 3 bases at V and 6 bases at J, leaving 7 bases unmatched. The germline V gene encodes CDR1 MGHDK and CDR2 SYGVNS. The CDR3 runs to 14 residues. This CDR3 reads CASSDPRGRGEQYF. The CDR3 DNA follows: TGTGCCAGCAGTGACCCCAGGGGGCGAGGCGAGCAGTACTTC.

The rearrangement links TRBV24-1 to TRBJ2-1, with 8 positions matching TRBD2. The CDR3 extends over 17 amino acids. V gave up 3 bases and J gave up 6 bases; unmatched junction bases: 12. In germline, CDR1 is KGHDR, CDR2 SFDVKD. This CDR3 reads CATSDLVAGPTGNEQFF. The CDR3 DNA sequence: TGTGCCACCAGTGATCTGGTAGCGGGGCCAACGGGCAATGAGCAGTTCTTC.

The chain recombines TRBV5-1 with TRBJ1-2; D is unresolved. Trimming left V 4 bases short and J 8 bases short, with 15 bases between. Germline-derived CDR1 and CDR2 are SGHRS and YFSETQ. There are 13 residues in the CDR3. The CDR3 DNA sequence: TGCGCCAGCAGCGAGAGGCGGGGAGGGGGCTACACCTTC. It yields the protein CASSERRGGGYTF.

The chain's CDR3 is CASSESSSYNSPLHF. The CDR3 DNA follows: TGTGCCAGCAGTGAATCGAGCTCCTATAATTCACCCCTCCACTTT. The gene calls are TRBV6-1 and TRBJ1-6; D is undetermined. V gave up 2 bases and J gave up 0 bases, with 5 bases separating them. Germline CDR1 and CDR2: MNHNS and SASEGT. The CDR3 runs to 15 residues.

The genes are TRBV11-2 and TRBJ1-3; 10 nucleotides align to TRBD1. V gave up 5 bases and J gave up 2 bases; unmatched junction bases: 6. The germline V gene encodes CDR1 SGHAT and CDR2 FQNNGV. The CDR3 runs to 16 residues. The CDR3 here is CASSPGDRGPGNTIYF. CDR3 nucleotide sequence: TGTGCCAGCAGCCCCGGCGACAGGGGGCCTGGAAACACCATATATTTT.

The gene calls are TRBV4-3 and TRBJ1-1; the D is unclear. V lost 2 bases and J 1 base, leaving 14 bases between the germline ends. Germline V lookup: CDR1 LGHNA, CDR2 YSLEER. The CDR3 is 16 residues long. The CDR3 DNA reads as TGCGCCAGCAGCCAATACCTCGGGGAGGCGAACACTGAAGCTTTCTTT. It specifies CASSQYLGEANTEAFF.

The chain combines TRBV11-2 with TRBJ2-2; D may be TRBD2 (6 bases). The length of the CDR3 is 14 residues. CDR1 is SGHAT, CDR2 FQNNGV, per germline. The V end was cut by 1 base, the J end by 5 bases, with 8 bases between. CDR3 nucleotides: TGTGCCAGCAGCTTAGTGGCGGGGACCGGGGAGCTGTTTTTT. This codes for CASSLVAGTGELFF.

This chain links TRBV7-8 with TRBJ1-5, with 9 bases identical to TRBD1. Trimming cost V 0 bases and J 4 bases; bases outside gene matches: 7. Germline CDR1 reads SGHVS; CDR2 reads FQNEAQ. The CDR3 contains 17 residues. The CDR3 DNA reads TGTGCCAGCAGCTTAGCGGGGACAGGGAAAGGGAATCAGCCCCAGCATTTT. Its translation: CASSLAGTGKGNQPQHF.

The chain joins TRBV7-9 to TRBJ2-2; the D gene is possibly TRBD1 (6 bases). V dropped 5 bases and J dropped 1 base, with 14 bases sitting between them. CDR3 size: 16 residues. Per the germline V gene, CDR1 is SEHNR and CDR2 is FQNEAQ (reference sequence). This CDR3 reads CASSEGGGWNTGELFF. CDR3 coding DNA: TGTGCCAGCAGCGAAGGTGGGGGCTGGAACACCGGGGAGCTGTTTTTT.

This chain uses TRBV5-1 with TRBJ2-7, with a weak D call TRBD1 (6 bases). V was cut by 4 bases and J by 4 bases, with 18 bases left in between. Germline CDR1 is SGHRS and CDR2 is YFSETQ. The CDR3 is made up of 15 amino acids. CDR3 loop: CASSAQPGTTYEQYF. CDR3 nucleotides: TGCGCCAGCAGCGCCCAACCCGGGACAACGTACGAGCAGTACTTC.